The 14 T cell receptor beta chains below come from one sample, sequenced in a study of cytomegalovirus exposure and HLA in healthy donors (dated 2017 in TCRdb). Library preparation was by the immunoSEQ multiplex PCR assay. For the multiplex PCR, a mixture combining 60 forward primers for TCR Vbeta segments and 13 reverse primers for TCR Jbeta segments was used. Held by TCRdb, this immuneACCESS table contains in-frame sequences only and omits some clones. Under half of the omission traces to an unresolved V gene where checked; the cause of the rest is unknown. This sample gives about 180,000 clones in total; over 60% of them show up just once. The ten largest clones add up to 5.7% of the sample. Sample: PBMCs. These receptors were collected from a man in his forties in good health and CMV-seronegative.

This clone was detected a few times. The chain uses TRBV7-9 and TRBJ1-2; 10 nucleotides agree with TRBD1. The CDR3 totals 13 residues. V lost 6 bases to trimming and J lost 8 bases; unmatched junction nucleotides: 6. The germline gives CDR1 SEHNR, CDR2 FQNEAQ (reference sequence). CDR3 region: CASRLGQGTGYTF. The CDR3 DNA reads TGTGCCAGCAGGTTGGGACAGGGGACCGGCTACACCTTC.

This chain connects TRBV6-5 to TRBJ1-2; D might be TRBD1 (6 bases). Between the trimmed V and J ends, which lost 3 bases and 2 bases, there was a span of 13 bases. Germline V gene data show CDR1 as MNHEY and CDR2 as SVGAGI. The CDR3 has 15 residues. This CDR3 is CASSYAGTGNYGYTF. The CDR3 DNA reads TGTGCCAGCAGTTATGCCGGCACAGGGAACTATGGCTACACCTTC.

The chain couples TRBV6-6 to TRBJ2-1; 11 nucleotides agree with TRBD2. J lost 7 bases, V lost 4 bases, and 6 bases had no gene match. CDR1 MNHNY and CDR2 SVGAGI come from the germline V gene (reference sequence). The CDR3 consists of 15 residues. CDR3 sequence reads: CASSFPGTSGNEQFF. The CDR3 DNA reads TGTGCCAGCAGTTTCCCCGGGACTAGCGGTAATGAGCAGTTCTTC.

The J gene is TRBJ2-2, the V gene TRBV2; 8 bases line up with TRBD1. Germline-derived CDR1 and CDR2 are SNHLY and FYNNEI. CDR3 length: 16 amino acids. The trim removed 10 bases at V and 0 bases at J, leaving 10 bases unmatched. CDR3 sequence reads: CATDRQGTTNTGELFF. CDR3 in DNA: TGTGCCACCGACCGACAGGGGACAACGAACACCGGGGAGCTGTTTTTT.

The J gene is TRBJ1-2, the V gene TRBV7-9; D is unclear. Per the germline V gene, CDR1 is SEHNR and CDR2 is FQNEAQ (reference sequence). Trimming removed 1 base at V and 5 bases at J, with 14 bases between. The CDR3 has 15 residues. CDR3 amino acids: CASSLVESARYGYTF. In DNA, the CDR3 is TGTGCCAGCAGCTTAGTAGAGTCCGCGAGGTATGGCTACACCTTC.

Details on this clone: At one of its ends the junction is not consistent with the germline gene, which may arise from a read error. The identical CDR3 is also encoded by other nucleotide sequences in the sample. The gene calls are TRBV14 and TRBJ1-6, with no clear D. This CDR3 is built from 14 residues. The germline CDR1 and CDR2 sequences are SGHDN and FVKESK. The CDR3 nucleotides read TGTGCCAGCAGCCAAGAACCCGCGGCTACACCTCTCCACTTT. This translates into CASSQEPAATPLHF.

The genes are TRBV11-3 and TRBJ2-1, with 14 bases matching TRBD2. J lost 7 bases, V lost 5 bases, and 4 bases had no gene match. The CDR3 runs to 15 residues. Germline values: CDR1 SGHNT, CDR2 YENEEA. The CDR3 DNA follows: TGTGCCAGCAGCGCCGGGACTAGCGGGGGTAATGAGCAGTTCTTC. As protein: CASSAGTSGGNEQFF.

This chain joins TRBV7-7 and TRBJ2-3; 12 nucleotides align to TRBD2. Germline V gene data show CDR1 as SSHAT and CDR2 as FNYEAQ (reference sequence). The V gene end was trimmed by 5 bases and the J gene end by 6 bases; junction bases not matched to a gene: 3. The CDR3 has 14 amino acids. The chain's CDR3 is CASSPGLAGDTQYF. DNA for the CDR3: TGTGCCAGCAGCCCCGGACTAGCGGGGGATACGCAGTATTTT.

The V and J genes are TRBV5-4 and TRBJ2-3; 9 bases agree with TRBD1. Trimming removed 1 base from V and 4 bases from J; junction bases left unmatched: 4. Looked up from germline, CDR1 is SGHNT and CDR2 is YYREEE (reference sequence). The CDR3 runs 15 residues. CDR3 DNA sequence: TGTGCCAGCAGCTTGCCGGGACAGGGAGCAGATACGCAGTATTTT. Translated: CASSLPGQGADTQYF.

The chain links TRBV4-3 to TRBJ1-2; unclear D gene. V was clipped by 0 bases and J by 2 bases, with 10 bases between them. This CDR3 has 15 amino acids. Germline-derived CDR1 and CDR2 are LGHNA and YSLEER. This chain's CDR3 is CASSQDRLWNYGYTF. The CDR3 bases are TGCGCCAGCAGCCAAGACCGACTGTGGAACTATGGCTACACCTTC.

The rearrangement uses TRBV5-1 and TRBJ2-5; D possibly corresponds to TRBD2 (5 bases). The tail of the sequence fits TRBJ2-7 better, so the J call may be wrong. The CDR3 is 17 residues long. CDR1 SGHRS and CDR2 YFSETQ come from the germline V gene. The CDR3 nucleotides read TGCGCCAGCAGCCCGGAGGTGGTGGGTGGCTCGGGGTACGAGCAGTACTTC. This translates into CASSPEVVGGSGYEQYF.

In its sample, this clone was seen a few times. In DNA form, the CDR3 reads TGTGCCAGCAGATCTAACAGGGGTAGCAATCAGCCCCAGCATTTT. Encoded protein: CASRSNRGSNQPQHF. The chain carries TRBV6-5 and TRBJ1-5; 7 bases match TRBD1. CDR1 is MNHEY, CDR2 SVGAGI, per germline. The CDR3 covers 15 residues. Trimming removed 6 bases from V and 0 bases from J; junction bases left unmatched: 5.

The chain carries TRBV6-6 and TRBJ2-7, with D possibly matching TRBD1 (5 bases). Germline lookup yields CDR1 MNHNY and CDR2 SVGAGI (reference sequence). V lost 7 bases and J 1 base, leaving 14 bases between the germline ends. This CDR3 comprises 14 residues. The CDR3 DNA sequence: TGTGCCAGCACGAGGTCAGGGCCGTCCTACGAGCAGTACTTC. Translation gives CASTRSGPSYEQYF.

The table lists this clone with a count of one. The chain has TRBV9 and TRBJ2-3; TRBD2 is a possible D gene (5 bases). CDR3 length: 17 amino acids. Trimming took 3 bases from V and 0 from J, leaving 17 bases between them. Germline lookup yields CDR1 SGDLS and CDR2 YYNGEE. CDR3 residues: CASSAGRTGPSTDTQYF. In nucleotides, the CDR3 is TGTGCCAGCAGCGCGGGCCGGACTGGACCCAGCACAGATACGCAGTATTTT.